What follows is one T cell receptor (beta chain) and its context. This clone has a handful of counts. It lacks a known antigen. The record has no base qualities; no much larger clone is one base away. TCRbeta CDR3 regions were amplified from genomic DNA by means of the immunoSEQ Assay, a bias-controlled multiplex PCR. The published analysis was carried out like this. The number of nucleated cells in each sample was estimated by amplification of reference gene primers within the assay. To quantify the absolute abundance of each unique TCRbeta CDR3 rearrangement, sequence reads were collapsed and filtered. For each sample, productive Simpson clonality was calculated as the square root of Simpson's diversity index over productive rearrangements. The immuneACCESS repertoire file appears here via TCRdb, limited to in-frame rearrangements. These files lack a portion of the clones; in checked studies, under half of the deficit traces to unresolved V genes, and the cause of the others is not known. That table gives V, J and clone size, and the DNA gave D and trimming. The sample table shows about 350,000 clones, and roughly 86% are seen once. The ten biggest clones cover approximately 5% of the sample.

This record belongs to a study of blood T cell repertoires in COVID-19 (dated by TCRdb to the early 2020s). For the study in its entirety: Samples from collaborators originated in the United States, Italy and Spain and spanned both the acute and convalescent phases of COVID-19. The material from the prospective study consisted of cDNA or gDNA derived from T cells, B-cell-depleted T cells, or PBMCs. The dataset comprised deeply sampled blood TCRbeta repertoires from subjects exposed to, actively infected with, or recovered from COVID-19. A freely available public database, intended as a resource for researchers studying the immune response to SARS-CoV-2, is where the repertoires were released. Samples were obtained from the ongoing ImmuneRACE study (first 160 participants) and from over 1,000 subjects provided by 6 global collaborators. Nearly every sample came with metadata listing a de-identified subject ID, COVID-19 status, age in years and sex. Where available, HLA class I and class II types were obtained from metadata supplied by the sample provider rather than from assay-based typing.

Participants in the prospective study were aged roughly 18 to 90 years, lived in 24 United States geographic areas, and enrolled through a virtual design. In the prospective study, cohorts were assigned on the basis of participant-reported clinical history obtained from a screening survey and a study questionnaire. ImmuneRACE Cohort 3 recovered participants were defined by two consecutive negative NP/OP PCR tests, healthcare professional clearance, or symptom resolution. Mobile phlebotomists in the prospective study collected whole blood, serum and a nasopharyngeal or oropharyngeal swab from every participant. Over an approximately 2-month period, participants in the prospective study had the option of providing additional blood draws and questionnaires. Before DNA extraction, prospective study blood samples were shipped either frozen or at room temperature. Overall study results and their limits: The quantity of clinical and demographic metadata differed by source and by participant and was supplied without curation.

The germline V gene sets CDR1 to LGHNA and CDR2 to YNFKEQ. Counted from cysteine to phenylalanine, this CDR3 has 18 amino acids. Just the 54-base CDR3 DNA is kept, in frame starting at base 1. V sheds 2 bases and J sheds 0 bases, leaving 19 bases between their ends. Sequencing input: PBMCs or T cells enriched from blood (not recorded which). Here the chain combines TRBV4-2 and TRBJ1-1; a tentative D match to TRBD1 spans 6 bases. The receptor was derived from a woman between 25 and 40 years old who had recovered from COVID-19. The nucleotide sequence is TGTGCCAGCAGCCAACAAATAGGGGGGGGGATGTTGAACACTGAAGCTTTCTTT. This codes for CASSQQIGGGMLNTEAFF.